The 26 T cell receptor beta chains below were found in one sample sequenced in a study of cytomegalovirus exposure and HLA in healthy donors (dated 2017 in TCRdb). The receptor library was made with the immunoSEQ multiplex PCR assay. For the multiplex PCR, a mixture combining 60 forward primers for TCR Vbeta segments and 13 reverse primers for TCR Jbeta segments was used. The source is immuneACCESS, and TCRdb retained only in-frame sequences with V and J called. Part of the clones is not carried over; for the studies checked, unresolved V genes explain less than half of this, and the remainder is unexplained. This sample comprises 120,000 or so clones, more than 60% of them detected only once. The biggest ten clones account for more than 7% of the sample. What was sequenced was PBMCs. The origin of the receptors is a woman aged 50 to 60 in good health and CMV-seropositive.

The rearrangement joins TRBV7-8 to TRBJ2-7, with a tentative D call TRBD2 (6 bases). Germline V gene lookup returns CDR1 SGHVS and CDR2 FQNEAQ. The V end lost 0 bases, the J end lost 2 bases, and 20 bases lay between the germline ends. The CDR3 loop spans 18 amino acids. The CDR3 region is CASSLAPRLVSRTYEQYF. As DNA, the CDR3 is TGTGCCAGCAGCTTAGCCCCCCGACTAGTTTCCCGTACCTACGAGCAGTACTTC.

This chain connects TRBV21-1 to TRBJ2-4; the DNA was not compared with TRBD1, the D call given in the table. TRBV21-1 is recorded as a pseudogene. The CDR3 covers 20 residues. DNA for the CDR3: TGTGCCAGCCCTAGGACCTTACGGACAGGGTTGTTCCTAGCCAAAAACATTCAGTACTTC. This gives the protein CASPRTLRTGLFLAKNIQYF.

The genes are TRBV30 and TRBJ2-3; D is perhaps TRBD2 (6 bases). V lost 4 bases to trimming and J lost 8 bases, with 16 bases between them. This CDR3 spans 13 amino acids. Germline V lookup: CDR1 GTSNPN, CDR2 SVGIG (reference sequence). The CDR3 loop reads CAWTGVNLGTQYF. CDR3 coding DNA: TGTGCCTGGACGGGAGTGAATCTGGGTACGCAGTATTTT.

V is TRBV11-2 and J is TRBJ1-2; TRBD1 agrees at 10 bases. Germline V gives CDR1 SGHAT, CDR2 FQNNGV. Trimming cost V 1 base and J 4 bases; bases outside gene matches: 3. The length of the CDR3 is 15 residues. CDR3 loop: CASSLGRDRGYGYTF. In DNA form, the CDR3 reads TGTGCCAGCAGCTTAGGCCGGGACAGGGGCTATGGCTACACCTTC. Drawing the rest from reference TRBV11-2 and TRBJ1-2, the complete variable domain is EAGVAQSPRYKIIEKRQSVAFWCNPISGHATLYWYQQILGQGPKLLIQFQNNGVVDDSQLPKDRFSAERLKGVDSTLKIQPAKLEDSAVYLCASSLGRDRGYGYTFGSGTRLTVV.

There are a few counts of this clone. The chain couples TRBV7-9 to TRBJ1-1; D possibly corresponds to TRBD1 (5 bases). V was clipped by 4 bases and J by 5 bases, with 14 bases between them. Per the germline V gene, CDR1 is SEHNR and CDR2 is FQNEAQ (reference sequence). The CDR3 covers 14 residues. DNA for the CDR3: TGTGCCAGCAGCTCTTTCCGCGGGGGGACTGAAGCTTTCTTT. Protein product: CASSSFRGGTEAFF.

This sequence joins TRBV28 and TRBJ2-3; D perhaps matches TRBD2 (6 bases). Germline V gene data show CDR1 as MDHEN and CDR2 as SYDVKM. The length of the CDR3 is 15 residues. The V gene lost 3 bases and the J gene lost 0 bases, with 10 bases spanning the gap. CDR3 region: CASSFPGTSTDTQYF. The DNA for the CDR3 is TGTGCCAGCAGTTTTCCGGGGACTAGCACAGATACGCAGTATTTT. Together with reference TRBV28 and TRBJ2-3, the CDR3 gives the full variable domain: DVKVTQSSRYLVKRTGEKVFLECVQDMDHENMFWYRQDPGLGLRLIYFSYDVKMKEKGDIPEGYSVSREKKERFSLILESASTNQTSMYLCASSFPGTSTDTQYFGPGTRLTVL.

The table lists this clone with a count of one. The rearrangement links TRBV2 to TRBJ2-3, with D possibly matching TRBD1 (5 bases). V dropped 3 bases and J dropped 5 bases, with 15 bases sitting between them. From germline, CDR1 is SNHLY and CDR2 FYNNEI. This CDR3 region has 15 residues. For the CDR3, the DNA is TGTGCCAGCAGTGATCAGGGTTTGATCGGAGATACGCAGTATTTT. It specifies CASSDQGLIGDTQYF.

The chain recombines TRBV19 with TRBJ1-2; D is undetermined. Germline loops: CDR1 LNHDA, CDR2 SQIVND (reference sequence). The ends were cut back, 7 bases at V and 8 bases at J, with 17 bases in the middle. The CDR3 totals 13 residues. CDR3 sequence: CASTRGPFWGYTF. CDR3 nucleotides: TGTGCCAGTACCCGGGGTCCATTTTGGGGCTACACCTTC.

On this clone: Compared with germline, one end of the junction differs, possibly owing to a read error. The V and J genes are TRBV5-4 and TRBJ1-2; no firm D call. Germline V gene data show CDR1 as SGHNT and CDR2 as YYREEE (reference sequence). This CDR3 contains 13 residues. The CDR3 DNA sequence: TGTGCCAGCAGTTTTAGGTGGAACTACGGCTACACCTTC. Translating gives CASSFRWNYGYTF.

The J gene is TRBJ2-7, the V gene TRBV11-2; D gene ambiguous. The CDR3 loop spans 15 amino acids. Germline V gene data show CDR1 as SGHAT and CDR2 as FQNNGV. V was cut by 2 bases and J by 0 bases, with 11 bases left in between. As DNA, the CDR3 is TGTGCCAGCAGCTTAAGTAACAGTGGCTCCTACGAGCAGTACTTC. This gives the protein CASSLSNSGSYEQYF.

The rearrangement links TRBV6-5 to TRBJ2-2; no definite D call. The CDR3 extends over 15 amino acids. The V gene's germline CDR1 is MNHEY and CDR2 SVGAGI. V dropped 2 bases and J dropped 1 base, with 8 bases sitting between them. The CDR3 DNA is TGTGCCAGCAGTTACGCCCCCAGGAACACCGGGGAGCTGTTTTTT. Translating it yields CASSYAPRNTGELFF.

V gene TRBV2 combines with J gene TRBJ1-4; D is unresolved. Germline V CDR1 and CDR2: SNHLY, FYNNEI. Trimming shortened V by 4 bases and J by 8 bases, and 11 bases separated the two germline ends. The CDR3 length is 13 residues. CDR3 in amino acids: CASSGGLWEKLFF. The CDR3 DNA reads as TGTGCCAGCAGTGGAGGGTTGTGGGAAAAACTGTTTTTT.

This clone was seen a few times. V is TRBV14 and J is TRBJ1-3, with D maybe TRBD1 (5 bases). The CDR3 spans 13 residues. Germline CDR1 and CDR2: SGHDN and FVKESK. Trimming removed 2 bases at V and 4 bases at J, with 6 bases between. The CDR3, as DNA: TGTGCCAGCAGCCAACCAGGGGGAAACACCATATATTTT. It translates to CASSQPGGNTIYF.

The chain recombines TRBV5-1 with TRBJ2-2, with 9 bases identical to TRBD1. V was pared by 5 bases and J by 6 bases, with 5 bases of the junction left unmatched. Germline CDR1 SGHRS, CDR2 YFSETQ. The CDR3 loop spans 14 amino acids. The CDR3 sequence is CASREGQGSGELFF. The CDR3 DNA follows: TGCGCCAGCAGGGAGGGACAGGGCTCCGGGGAGCTGTTTTTT.

This clone turned up a few times. The chain links TRBV2 to TRBJ1-1; D is possibly TRBD1 (5 bases). Germline CDR1 reads SNHLY; CDR2 reads FYNNEI. V was pared by 6 bases and J by 1 base, with 9 bases between. CDR3 length: 13 residues. This chain's CDR3 is CASRKDKNTEAFF. The CDR3 DNA sequence: TGTGCCAGCAGGAAGGACAAGAACACTGAAGCTTTCTTT.

V and J are TRBV7-9 and TRBJ2-5; D gene uncertain. The germline V gene encodes CDR1 SEHNR and CDR2 FQNEAQ (reference sequence). This CDR3 is built from 15 residues. Trimming cost V 2 bases and J 0 bases, with 10 bases left between them. CDR3 sequence (DNA): TGTGCCAGCAGCTTAATCCGGGTGAACCAAGAGACCCAGTACTTC. Its translation is CASSLIRVNQETQYF.

The rearrangement uses TRBV27 and TRBJ2-1; TRBD2 agrees at 8 bases. Germline CDR1 is MNHEY and CDR2 is SMNVEV (reference sequence). The V segment lost 8 bases and the J segment 0 bases; nucleotides outside the gene matches: 6. The CDR3 is made up of 15 amino acids. The CDR3 DNA is TGTGCCAGCGGAGAAAGCGGGGGCTCCTACAATGAGCAGTTCTTC. Its protein product is CASGESGGSYNEQFF.

About this clone itself: Other nucleotide sequences in the sample specify the same CDR3. The J gene is TRBJ1-2, the V gene TRBV4-3; 9 nucleotides align to TRBD1. Losses at the gene ends were 3 bases for V and 4 bases for J; bases not matched to a gene: 3. Germline V lookup: CDR1 LGHNA, CDR2 YSLEER. The CDR3 runs to 14 residues. DNA of the CDR3: TGCGCCAGCAGCCAGGACAGGGGAGGCTATGGCTACACCTTC. Residues: CASSQDRGGYGYTF.

CDR3 sequence: CASSYRTGGRANEQFF. CDR3 bases: TGTGCCAGCAGTTACCGGACGGGGGGGCGTGCCAATGAGCAGTTCTTC. This rearrangement joins TRBV6-5 to TRBJ2-1; TRBD2 agrees at 8 bases. CDR3 size: 16 residues. Germline V lookup: CDR1 MNHEY, CDR2 SVGAGI. The ends lost 2 bases at V and 6 bases at J; junction bases unmatched: 9.

The count of this clone is one. J is TRBJ2-2 and V is TRBV28; no reliable D call. Germline CDR1 is MDHEN and CDR2 is SYDVKM. The CDR3 is 14 amino acids. Trimming pared 2 bases from V and 3 bases from J, leaving 7 bases between. DNA for the CDR3: TGTGCCAGCAGTTTAGGTTCGGACACCGGGGAGCTGTTTTTT. Protein product: CASSLGSDTGELFF.

The table lists this clone with a count of one. Written as DNA, the CDR3 is TGCGCCAGCAGCGCTGACAGGGCGGGCTACACCTTC. Translation gives CASSADRAGYTF. This chain uses TRBV5-1 with TRBJ1-2; TRBD1 matches at 7 bases. V dropped 4 bases and J dropped 8; count of bases not matched to a gene: 5. The CDR3 is 12 amino acids. Germline V lookup: CDR1 SGHRS, CDR2 YFSETQ.

This chain joins TRBV7-3 and TRBJ2-2, with 10 bases identical to TRBD2. V lost 5 bases and J lost 8; bases outside the gene matches: 5. The CDR3 runs 14 residues. Germline-derived CDR1 and CDR2 are SGHTA and FQGTGA. In DNA form, the CDR3 reads TGTGCCAGCAGCCCGGGACTAGCGAGGGGGGAGCTGTTTTTT. Protein sequence: CASSPGLARGELFF.

This sequence joins TRBV27 and TRBJ2-1; 10 nucleotides line up with TRBD2. There are 18 residues in the CDR3. The germline V gene encodes CDR1 MNHEY and CDR2 SMNVEV (reference sequence). With V trimmed by 5 bases and J by 3 bases, 13 bases remained unmatched. CDR3 in amino acids: CASSKGGGLAAYYNEQFF. The CDR3 DNA reads TGTGCCAGCAGTAAAGGCGGAGGACTAGCGGCTTACTACAATGAGCAGTTCTTC.

This chain joins TRBV4-1 and TRBJ2-1; TRBD2 is a possible D gene (7 bases). The CDR3 loop spans 17 amino acids. Trimming stripped 0 bases from V and 8 bases from J, with 20 bases between. The germline V gene has CDR1 MGHRA and CDR2 YSYEKL. CDR3 nucleotide sequence: TGCGCCAGCAGCCAAGAGGCGGGGCGGGGGCTGGGCGATGAGCAGTTCTTC. Protein: CASSQEAGRGLGDEQFF.

The CDR3 DNA reads as TGTGCCAGCAGAGCCGACAGGTCCTACGAGCAGTACTTC. It yields the protein CASRADRSYEQYF. The V call is TRBV2, the J call TRBJ2-7, with D perhaps matching TRBD1 (6 bases). V was cut by 6 bases and J by 1 base, with 10 bases left in between. There are 13 residues in the CDR3. Germline loops: CDR1 SNHLY, CDR2 FYNNEI.

This chain joins TRBV2 and TRBJ1-5, with D unclear. The V and J ends lost 1 base and 4 bases respectively, with 11 bases between them. CDR3 length equals 15 residues. Looked up from germline, CDR1 is SNHLY and CDR2 is FYNNEI. The CDR3 protein is CASSEGEAGNQPQHF. CDR3 coding DNA: TGTGCCAGCAGTGAAGGAGAGGCGGGAAATCAGCCCCAGCATTTT.